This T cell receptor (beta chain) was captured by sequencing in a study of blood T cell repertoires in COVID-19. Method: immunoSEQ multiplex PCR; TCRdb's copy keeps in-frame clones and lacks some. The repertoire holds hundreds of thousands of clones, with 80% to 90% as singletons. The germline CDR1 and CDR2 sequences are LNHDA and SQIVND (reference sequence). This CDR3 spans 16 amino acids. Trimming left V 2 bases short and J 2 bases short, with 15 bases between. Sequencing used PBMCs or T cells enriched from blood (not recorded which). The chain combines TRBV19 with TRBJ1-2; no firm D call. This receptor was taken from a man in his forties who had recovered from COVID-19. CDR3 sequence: CASSINGWEKNYGYTF. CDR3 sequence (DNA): TGTGCCAGTAGTATAAATGGTTGGGAGAAAAACTATGGCTACACCTTC.